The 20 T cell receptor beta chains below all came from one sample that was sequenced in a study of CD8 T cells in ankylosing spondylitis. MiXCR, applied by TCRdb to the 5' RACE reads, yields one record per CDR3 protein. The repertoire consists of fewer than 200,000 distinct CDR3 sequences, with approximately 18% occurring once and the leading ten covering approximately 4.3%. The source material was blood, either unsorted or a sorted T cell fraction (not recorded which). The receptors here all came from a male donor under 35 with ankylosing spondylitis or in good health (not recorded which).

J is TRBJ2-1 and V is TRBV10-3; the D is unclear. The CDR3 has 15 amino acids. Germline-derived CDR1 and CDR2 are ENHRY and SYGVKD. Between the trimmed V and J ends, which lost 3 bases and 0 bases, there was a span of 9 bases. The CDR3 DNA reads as TGTGCCATCAGTGACAGTGGGGACTCCTACAATGAGCAGTTCTTC. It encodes CAISDSGDSYNEQFF.

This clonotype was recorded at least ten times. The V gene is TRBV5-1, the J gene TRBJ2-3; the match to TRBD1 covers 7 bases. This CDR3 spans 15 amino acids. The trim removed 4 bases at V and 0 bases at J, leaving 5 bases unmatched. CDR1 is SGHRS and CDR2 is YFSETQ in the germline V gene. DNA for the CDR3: TGCGCCAGCAGCCCTGGGACAGCAAGCACAGATACGCAGTATTTT. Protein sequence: CASSPGTASTDTQYF.

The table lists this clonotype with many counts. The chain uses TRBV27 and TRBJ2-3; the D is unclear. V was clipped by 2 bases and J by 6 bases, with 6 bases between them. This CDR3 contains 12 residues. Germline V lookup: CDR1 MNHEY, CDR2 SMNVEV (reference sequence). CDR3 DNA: TGTGCCAGCAGTTTAGGGTTGGATACGCAGTATTTT. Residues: CASSLGLDTQYF.

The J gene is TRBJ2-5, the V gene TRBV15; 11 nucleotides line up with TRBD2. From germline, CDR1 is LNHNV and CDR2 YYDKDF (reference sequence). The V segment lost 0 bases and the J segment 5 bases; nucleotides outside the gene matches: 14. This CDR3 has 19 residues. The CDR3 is CATSRDSGLAVFNGETQYF. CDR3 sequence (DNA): TGTGCCACCAGCAGAGATTCGGGACTAGCGGTATTCAATGGGGAGACCCAGTACTTC.

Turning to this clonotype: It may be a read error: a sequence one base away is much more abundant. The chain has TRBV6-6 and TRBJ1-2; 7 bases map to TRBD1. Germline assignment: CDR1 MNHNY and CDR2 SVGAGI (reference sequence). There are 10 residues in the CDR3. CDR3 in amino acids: CATDRDGYPF. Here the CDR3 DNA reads TGTGCCACCGACAGGGATGGCTACCCCTTC.

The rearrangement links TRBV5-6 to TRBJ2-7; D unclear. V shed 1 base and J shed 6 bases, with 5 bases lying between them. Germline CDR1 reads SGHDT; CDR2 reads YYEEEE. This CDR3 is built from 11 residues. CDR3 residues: CASSLQGEQYF. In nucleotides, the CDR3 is TGTGCCAGCAGCTTGCAAGGCGAGCAGTACTTC.

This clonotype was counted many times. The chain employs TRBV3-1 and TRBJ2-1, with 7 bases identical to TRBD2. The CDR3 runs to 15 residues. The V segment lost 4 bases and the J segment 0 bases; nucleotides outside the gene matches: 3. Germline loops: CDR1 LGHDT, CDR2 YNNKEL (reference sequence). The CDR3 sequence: CASSRRLASYNEQFF. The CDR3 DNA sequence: TGTGCCAGCAGCCGCCGACTAGCCTCCTACAATGAGCAGTTCTTC.

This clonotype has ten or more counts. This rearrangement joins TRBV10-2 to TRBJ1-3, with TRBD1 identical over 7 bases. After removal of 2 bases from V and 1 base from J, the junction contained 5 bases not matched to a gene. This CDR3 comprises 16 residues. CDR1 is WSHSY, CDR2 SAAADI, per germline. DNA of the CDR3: TGCGCCAGCAGTGAGACCGAGACAGGGTCTGGAAACACCATATATTTT. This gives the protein CASSETETGSGNTIYF.

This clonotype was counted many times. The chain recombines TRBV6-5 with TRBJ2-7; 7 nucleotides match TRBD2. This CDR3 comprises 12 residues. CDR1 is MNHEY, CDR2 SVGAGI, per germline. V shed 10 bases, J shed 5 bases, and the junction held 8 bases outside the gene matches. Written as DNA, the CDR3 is TGTGCCACTCGACTAGCAATCAACGAGCAGTACTTC. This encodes CATRLAINEQYF.

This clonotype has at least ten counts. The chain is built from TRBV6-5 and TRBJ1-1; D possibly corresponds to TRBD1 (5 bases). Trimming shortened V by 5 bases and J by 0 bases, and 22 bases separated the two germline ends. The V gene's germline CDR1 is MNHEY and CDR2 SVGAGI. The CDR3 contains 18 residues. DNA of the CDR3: TGTGCCAGCAGTGCAGCCCTTTGGGGCAGAACATTGAACACTGAAGCTTTCTTT. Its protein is CASSAALWGRTLNTEAFF.

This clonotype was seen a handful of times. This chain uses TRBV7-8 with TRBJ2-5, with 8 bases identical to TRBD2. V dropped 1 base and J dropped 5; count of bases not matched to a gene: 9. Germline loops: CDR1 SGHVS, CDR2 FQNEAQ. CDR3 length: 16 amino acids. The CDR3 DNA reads TGTGCCAGCAGCTTAGAGGCGGGAGGCCCCTGGGAGACCCAGTACTTC. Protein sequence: CASSLEAGGPWETQYF.

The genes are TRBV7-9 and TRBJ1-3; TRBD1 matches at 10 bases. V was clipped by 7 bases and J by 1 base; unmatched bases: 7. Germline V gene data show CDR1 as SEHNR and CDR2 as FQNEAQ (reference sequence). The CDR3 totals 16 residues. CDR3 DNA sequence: TGTGCCAGCACGCCACCGGGACAGGGGTCTGGAAACACCATATATTTT. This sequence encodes CASTPPGQGSGNTIYF.

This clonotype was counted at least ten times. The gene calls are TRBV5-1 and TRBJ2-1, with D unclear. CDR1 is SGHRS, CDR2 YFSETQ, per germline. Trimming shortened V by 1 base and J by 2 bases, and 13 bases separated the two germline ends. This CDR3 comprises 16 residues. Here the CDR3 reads CASSLMEGSPYNEQFF. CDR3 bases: TGCGCCAGCAGCTTGATGGAAGGCAGCCCCTACAATGAGCAGTTCTTC.

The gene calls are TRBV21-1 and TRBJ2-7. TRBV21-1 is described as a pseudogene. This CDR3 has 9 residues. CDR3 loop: CASSKGVSV. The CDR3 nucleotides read TGTGCCAGCAGCAAAGGCGTCAGCGTC.

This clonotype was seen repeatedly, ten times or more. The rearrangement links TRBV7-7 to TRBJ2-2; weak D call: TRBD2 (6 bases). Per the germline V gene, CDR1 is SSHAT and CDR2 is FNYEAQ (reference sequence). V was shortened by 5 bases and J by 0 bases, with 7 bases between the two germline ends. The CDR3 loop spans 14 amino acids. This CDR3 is CASSRGANTGELFF. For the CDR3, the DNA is TGTGCCAGCAGCCGCGGGGCGAACACCGGGGAGCTGTTTTTT. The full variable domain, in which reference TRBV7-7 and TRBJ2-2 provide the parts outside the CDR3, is GAGVSQSPRYKVTKRGQDVTLRCDPISSHATLYWYQQALGQGPEFLTYFNYEAQPDKSGLPSDRFSAERPEGSISTLTIQRTEQRDSAMYRCASSRGANTGELFFGEGSRLTVL.

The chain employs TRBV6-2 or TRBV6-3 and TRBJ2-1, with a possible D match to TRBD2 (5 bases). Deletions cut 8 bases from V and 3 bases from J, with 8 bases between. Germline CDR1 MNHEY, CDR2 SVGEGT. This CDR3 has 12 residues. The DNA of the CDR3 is TGTGCCAGCCGGGCGGGCTACAATGAGCAGTTCTTC. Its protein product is CASRAGYNEQFF.

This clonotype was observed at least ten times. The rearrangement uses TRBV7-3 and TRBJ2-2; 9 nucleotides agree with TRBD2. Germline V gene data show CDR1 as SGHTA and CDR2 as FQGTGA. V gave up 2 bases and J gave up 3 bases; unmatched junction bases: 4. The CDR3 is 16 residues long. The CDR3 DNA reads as TGTGCCAGCAGCTTAGGGCTAGCGGGACACACCGGGGAGCTGTTTTTT. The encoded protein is CASSLGLAGHTGELFF.

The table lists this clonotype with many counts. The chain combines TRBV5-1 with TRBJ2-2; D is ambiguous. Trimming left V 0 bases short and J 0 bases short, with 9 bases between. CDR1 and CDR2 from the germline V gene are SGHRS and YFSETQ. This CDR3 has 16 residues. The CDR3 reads CASSLGRNTNTGELFF. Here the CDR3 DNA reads TGCGCCAGCAGCTTGGGCAGGAACACGAACACCGGGGAGCTGTTTTTT.

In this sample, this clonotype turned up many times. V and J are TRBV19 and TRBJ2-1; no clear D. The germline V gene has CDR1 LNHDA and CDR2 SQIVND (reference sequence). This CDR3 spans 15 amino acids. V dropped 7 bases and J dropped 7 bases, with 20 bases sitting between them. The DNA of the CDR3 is TGTGCCAGTACTGTCGTAGCTGAAAGGTGGAATGAGCAGTTCTTC. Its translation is CASTVVAERWNEQFF. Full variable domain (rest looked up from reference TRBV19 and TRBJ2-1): DGGITQSPKYLFRKEGQNVTLSCEQNLNHDAMYWYRQDPGQGLRLIYYSQIVNDFQKGDIAEGYSVSREKKESFPLTVTSAQKNPTAFYLCASTVVAERWNEQFFGPGTRLTVL.

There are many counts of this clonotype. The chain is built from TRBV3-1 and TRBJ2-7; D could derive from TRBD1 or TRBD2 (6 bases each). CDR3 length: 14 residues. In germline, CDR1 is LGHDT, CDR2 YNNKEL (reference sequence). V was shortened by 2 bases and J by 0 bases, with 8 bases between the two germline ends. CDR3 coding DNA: TGTGCCAGCAGCCAAAGGGGGGCCTCCTACGAGCAGTACTTC. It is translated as CASSQRGASYEQYF.